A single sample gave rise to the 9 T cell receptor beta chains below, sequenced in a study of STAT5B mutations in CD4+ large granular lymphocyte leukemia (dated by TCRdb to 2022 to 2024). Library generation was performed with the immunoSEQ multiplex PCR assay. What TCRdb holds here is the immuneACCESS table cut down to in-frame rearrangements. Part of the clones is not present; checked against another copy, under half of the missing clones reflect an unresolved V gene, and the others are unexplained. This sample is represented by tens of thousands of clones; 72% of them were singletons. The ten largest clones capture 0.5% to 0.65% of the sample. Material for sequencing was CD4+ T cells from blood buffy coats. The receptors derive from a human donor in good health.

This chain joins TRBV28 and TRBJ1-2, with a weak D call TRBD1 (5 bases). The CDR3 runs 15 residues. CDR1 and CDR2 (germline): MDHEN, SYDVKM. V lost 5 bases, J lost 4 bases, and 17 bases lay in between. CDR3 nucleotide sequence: TGTGCCAGCAGTCAGGGTGGGGCGCGTGGCTATGGCTACACCTTC. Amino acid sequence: CASSQGGARGYGYTF.

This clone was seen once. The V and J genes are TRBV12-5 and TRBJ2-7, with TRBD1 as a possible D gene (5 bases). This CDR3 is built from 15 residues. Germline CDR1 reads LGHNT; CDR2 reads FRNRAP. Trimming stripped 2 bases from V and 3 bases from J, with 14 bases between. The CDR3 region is CASGLLAGKNYEQYF. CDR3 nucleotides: TGTGCTAGTGGTTTGCTGGCAGGGAAAAACTACGAGCAGTACTTC. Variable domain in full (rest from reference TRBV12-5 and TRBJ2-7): DARVTQTPRHKVTEMGQEVTMRCQPILGHNTVFWYRQTMMQGLELLAYFRNRAPLDDSGMPKDRFSAEMPDATLATLKIQPSEPRDSAVYFCASGLLAGKNYEQYFGPGTRLTVT.

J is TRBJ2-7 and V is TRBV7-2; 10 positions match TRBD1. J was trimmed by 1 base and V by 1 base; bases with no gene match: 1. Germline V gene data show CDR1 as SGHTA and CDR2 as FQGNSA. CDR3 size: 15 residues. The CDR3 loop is CASSLVGQGSYEQYF. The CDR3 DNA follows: TGTGCCAGCAGCTTAGTGGGACAGGGGTCCTACGAGCAGTACTTC. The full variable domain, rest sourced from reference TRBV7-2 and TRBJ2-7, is GAGVSQSPSNKVTEKGKDVELRCDPISGHTALYWYRQSLGQGLEFLIYFQGNSAPDKSGLPSDRFSAERTGGSVSTLTIQRTQQEDSAVYLCASSLVGQGSYEQYFGPGTRLTVT.

CDR3 region: CASSYGGTVYGYTF. CDR3 bases: TGTGCCAGCAGTTACGGCGGCACAGTCTATGGCTACACCTTC. The V call is TRBV6-5, the J call TRBJ1-2; no definite D call. The CDR3 has 14 amino acids. V dropped 2 bases and J dropped 4 bases, with 11 bases sitting between them. The germline V gene encodes CDR1 MNHEY and CDR2 SVGAGI.

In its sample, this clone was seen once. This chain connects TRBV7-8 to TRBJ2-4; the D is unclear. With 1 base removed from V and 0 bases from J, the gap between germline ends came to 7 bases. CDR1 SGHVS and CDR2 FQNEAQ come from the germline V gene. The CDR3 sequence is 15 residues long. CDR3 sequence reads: CASSLGPIAKNIQYF. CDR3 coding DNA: TGTGCCAGCAGCTTAGGTCCAATAGCCAAAAACATTCAGTACTTC.

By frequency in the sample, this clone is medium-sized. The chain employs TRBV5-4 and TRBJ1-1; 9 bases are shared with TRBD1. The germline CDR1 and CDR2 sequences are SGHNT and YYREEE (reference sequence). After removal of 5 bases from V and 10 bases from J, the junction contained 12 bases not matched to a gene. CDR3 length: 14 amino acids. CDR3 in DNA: TGTGCCAGCAGTCACTCCGGGACAGGGAAAGGAGCTTTCTTT. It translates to CASSHSGTGKGAFF. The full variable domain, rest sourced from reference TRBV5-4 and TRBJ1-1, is ETGVTQSPTHLIKTRGQQVTLRCSSQSGHNTVSWYQQALGQGPQFIFQYYREEENGRGNFPPRFSGLQFPNYSSELNVNALELDDSALYLCASSHSGTGKGAFFGQGTRLTVV.

CDR3 DNA sequence: TGCGCCAGCAGCCCCACCCAAGAGACCCAGTACTTC. Its protein product is CASSPTQETQYF. V gene TRBV5-1 combines with J gene TRBJ2-5; D remains ambiguous. CDR3 length: 12 amino acids. Germline CDR1 and CDR2: SGHRS and YFSETQ. The V end was cut by 4 bases, the J end by 1 base, with 5 bases between.

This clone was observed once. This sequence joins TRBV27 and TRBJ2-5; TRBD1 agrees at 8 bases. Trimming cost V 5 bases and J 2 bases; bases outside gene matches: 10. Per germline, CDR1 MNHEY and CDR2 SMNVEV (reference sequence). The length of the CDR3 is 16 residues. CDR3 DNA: TGTGCCAGCAGTACCCAGACAGGGGCTCCTCAAGAGACCCAGTACTTC. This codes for CASSTQTGAPQETQYF.

CDR3 sequence: CASKRGGNLEQFF. The CDR3 nucleotides are TGTGCCAGCAAAAGAGGGGGGAATCTTGAGCAGTTCTTC. The chain carries TRBV11-3 and TRBJ2-1; the D gene could be TRBD1 or TRBD2 (6 bases each). Per germline, CDR1 SGHNT and CDR2 YENEEA. The CDR3 covers 13 residues. V was cut by 7 bases and J by 9 bases, with 16 bases left in between. Drawing the rest from reference TRBV11-3 and TRBJ2-1, the complete variable domain is EAGVVQSPRYKIIEKKQPVAFWCNPISGHNTLYWYLQNLGQGPELLIRYENEEAVDDSQLPKDRFSAERLKGVDSTLKIQPAELGDSAVYLCASKRGGNLEQFFGPGTRLTVL.